Shown below are 15 T cell receptor beta chains from a single sample sequenced in a study of blood T cell repertoires in COVID-19. Using immunoSEQ multiplex PCR, the repertoire was profiled, and TCRdb retains in-frame clones only, with some absent. The sample contains 150,000 to 200,000 clones, 70% to 80% of which appear only once. Material: PBMCs or T cells enriched from blood (not recorded which). The source of these receptors is a woman between 45 and 60 years old who had recovered from COVID-19.

This clone was counted only a few times. V gene TRBV11-1 combines with J gene TRBJ2-7, with 7 bases fitting TRBD2. CDR1 is SGHAT, CDR2 FQDESV, per germline (reference sequence). This CDR3 contains 14 residues. The CDR3 spells CASSRLAASTEQYF. The CDR3 coding sequence is TGTGCATCATCAAGACTAGCTGCTTCTACCGAGCAGTACTTC.

V usage is TRBV19 and J usage is TRBJ1-2, with 7 positions matching TRBD1. The J segment lost 10 bases and the V segment lost 4 bases, leaving 6 bases of the junction unmatched. The CDR3 has 12 amino acids. Germline V gene lookup returns CDR1 LNHDA and CDR2 SQIVND (reference sequence). CDR3 residues: CASSTTGAYYTF. CDR3 nucleotides: TGTGCCAGTAGTACAACAGGGGCGTACTACACCTTC.

The chain employs TRBV10-3 and TRBJ2-1, with D tentatively TRBD2 (7 bases). The CDR3 runs 13 residues. The germline V gene encodes CDR1 ENHRY and CDR2 SYGVKD. Trimming removed 6 bases from V and 10 bases from J, with 16 bases in between. In DNA, the CDR3 is TGTGCCATCAGCGCCGGGGGGCGAGAAGAGCAGTTCTTC. Translating it yields CAISAGGREEQFF.

This chain connects TRBV12-5 to TRBJ2-3; no definite D call. Trimming took off 8 bases at V and 1 base at J, with 13 bases between the two ends. The CDR3 is 14 amino acids. Germline values: CDR1 LGHNT, CDR2 FRNRAP. The CDR3 region is CASRSAGRTDTQYF. The CDR3 DNA follows: TGTGCTAGTAGGTCGGCAGGTCGCACAGATACGCAGTATTTT.

This clone has more than one count but fewer than ten. The chain combines TRBV7-3 with TRBJ2-3, with 13 bases that match TRBD2. Germline V lookup: CDR1 SGHTA, CDR2 FQGTGA. Trimming removed 2 bases from V and 2 bases from J; junction bases left unmatched: 1. The CDR3 totals 16 residues. CDR3 nucleotides: TGTGCCAGCAGCTTAGGGACTAGCGGGAACACAGATACGCAGTATTTT. It codes for CASSLGTSGNTDTQYF.

The J gene is TRBJ2-7, the V gene TRBV30, with 12 bases lining up with TRBD2. The germline CDR1 and CDR2 sequences are GTSNPN and SVGIG (reference sequence). CDR3 size: 17 residues. The V and J ends lost 0 bases and 6 bases, in that order; junction bases with no gene match: 12. CDR3 sequence: CAWSVRASGRALGEQYF. The CDR3 DNA reads as TGTGCCTGGAGTGTACGAGCTAGCGGGAGGGCATTGGGCGAGCAGTACTTC.

V gene TRBV7-2 combines with J gene TRBJ1-3; D is uncertain. The CDR3 spans 15 residues. Germline V lookup: CDR1 SGHTA, CDR2 FQGNSA. The V end lost 1 base, the J end lost 0 bases, and 7 bases lay between the germline ends. CDR3 protein: CASSLDWSSGNTIYF. CDR3 nucleotide sequence: TGTGCCAGCAGCTTAGACTGGAGCTCTGGAAACACCATATATTTT.

CDR3 residues: CASSLEFGGNQPQHF. In DNA, the CDR3 is TGTGCCAGCAGCTTGGAGTTCGGGGGCAATCAGCCCCAGCATTTT. The chain employs TRBV5-5 and TRBJ1-5; no clear D gene. CDR3 size: 15 residues. Trimming pared 0 bases from V and 2 bases from J, leaving 9 bases between. Germline V CDR1 and CDR2: SGHKS, YYEKEE (reference sequence). Supplemented by reference TRBV5-5 and TRBJ1-5, the full variable domain reads DAGVTQSPTHLIKTRGQQVTLRCSPISGHKSVSWYQQVLGQGPQFIFQYYEKEERGRGNFPDRFSARQFPNYSSELNVNALLLGDSALYLCASSLEFGGNQPQHFGDGTRLSIL.

This chain connects TRBV27 to TRBJ1-6; unclear D gene. The germline V gene has CDR1 MNHEY and CDR2 SMNVEV (reference sequence). The length of the CDR3 is 14 residues. V lost 6 bases to trimming and J lost 8 bases, with 14 bases between them. As DNA, the CDR3 is TGTGCCAGCAGACGCCACCGATTAGATTCACCCCTCCACTTT. Its protein is CASRRHRLDSPLHF.

V and J are TRBV2 and TRBJ2-2; 7 bases map to TRBD1. The V and J ends lost 7 bases and 6 bases, in that order; junction bases with no gene match: 5. The CDR3 covers 13 residues. The germline CDR1 and CDR2 sequences are SNHLY and FYNNEI. The CDR3 nucleotides read TGTGCCAGCAAAGGACAGGAGGCCGGGGAGCTGTTTTTT. This sequence encodes CASKGQEAGELFF. Using reference TRBV2 and TRBJ2-2 for the parts outside the CDR3, the full variable domain is EPEVTQTPSHQVTQMGQEVILRCVPISNHLYFYWYRQILGQKVEFLVSFYNNEISEKSEIFDDQFSVERPDGSNFTLKIRSTKLEDSAMYFCASKGQEAGELFFGEGSRLTVL.

The rearrangement joins TRBV10-3 to TRBJ1-5, with 8 bases identical to TRBD1. This CDR3 is 14 amino acids long. Unmatched junction bases numbered 5, after V lost 10 bases and J lost 0 bases. Germline loops: CDR1 ENHRY, CDR2 SYGVKD. The CDR3 DNA is TGTGCCACCGACAGGGGAGATAGCAATCAGCCCCAGCATTTT. It yields the protein CATDRGDSNQPQHF.

V usage is TRBV5-1 and J usage is TRBJ2-7, with a weak D call TRBD2 (6 bases). The V gene's germline CDR1 is SGHRS and CDR2 YFSETQ. V was cut by 7 bases and J by 5 bases, with 13 bases left in between. This CDR3 has 12 amino acids. This CDR3 reads CASSTGRNEQYF. In DNA form, the CDR3 reads TGCGCCAGCTCAACGGGGAGGAACGAGCAGTACTTC.

A few counts support this clone. The chain has TRBV27 and TRBJ1-5; tentatively, D is TRBD1 (5 bases). V lost 2 bases to trimming and J lost 0 bases, with 5 bases between them. In germline, CDR1 is MNHEY, CDR2 SMNVEV (reference sequence). CDR3 length: 14 residues. CDR3 in DNA: TGTGCCAGCAGTTTACAGGGTAGCAATCAGCCCCAGCATTTT. As protein: CASSLQGSNQPQHF.

This clone counts as hyperexpanded. The CDR3 sequence: CASSLGANSYNEQFF. CDR3 DNA sequence: TGTGCCAGCAGCTTGGGGGCCAACTCCTACAATGAGCAGTTCTTC. The rearrangement uses TRBV5-8 and TRBJ2-1; D ambiguous. Germline CDR1 is SGHTS and CDR2 is YDEGEE. Trimming took 0 bases from V and 0 from J, leaving 7 bases between them. This CDR3 spans 15 amino acids.

Notes on this clone: Within the sample, other DNA sequences also encode this same CDR3. This sequence joins TRBV28 and TRBJ1-4; D is perhaps TRBD1 (6 bases). CDR3 size: 14 residues. Trimming left V 6 bases short and J 3 bases short, with 11 bases between. Germline V gene sequence: CDR1 MDHEN, CDR2 SYDVKM. Here the CDR3 DNA reads TGTGCCAGCAGCCTGACAGGCCCTAATGAAAAACTGTTTTTT. Amino acids: CASSLTGPNEKLFF.